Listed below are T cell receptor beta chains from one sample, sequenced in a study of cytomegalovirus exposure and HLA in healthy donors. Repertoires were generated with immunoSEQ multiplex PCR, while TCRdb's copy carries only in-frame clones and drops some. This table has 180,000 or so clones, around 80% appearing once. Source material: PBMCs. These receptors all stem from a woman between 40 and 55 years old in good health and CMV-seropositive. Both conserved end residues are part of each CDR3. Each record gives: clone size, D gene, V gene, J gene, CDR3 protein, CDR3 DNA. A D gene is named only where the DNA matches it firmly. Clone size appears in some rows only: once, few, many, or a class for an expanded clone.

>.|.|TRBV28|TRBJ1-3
CASSLNAFLDFSGNTIYF
TGTGCCAGCAGTTTGAACGCTTTCCTAGACTTCTCTGGAAACACCATATATTTT
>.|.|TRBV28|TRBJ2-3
CASSGHPTDTQYF
TGTGCCAGCAGTGGGCACCCCACAGATACGCAGTATTTT
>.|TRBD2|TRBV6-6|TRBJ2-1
CASSYPGLAGNNEQFF
TGTGCCAGCAGTTACCCCGGACTAGCGGGAAACAATGAGCAGTTCTTC
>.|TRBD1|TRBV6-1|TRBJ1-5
CASSGGGGQVVSSNQPQHF
TGTGCCAGCAGTGGTGGCGGGGGACAGGTTGTTTCGAGCAATCAGCCCCAGCATTTT
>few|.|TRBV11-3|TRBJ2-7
CASSLGRGEQYF
TGTGCCAGCAGCTTAGGGAGGGGCGAGCAGTACTTC
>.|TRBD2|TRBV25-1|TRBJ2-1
CASTQPGLAGAGEQFF
TGTGCCAGCACTCAACCGGGACTAGCGGGAGCTGGTGAGCAGTTCTTC
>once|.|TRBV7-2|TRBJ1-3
CASSIREVGVNTIYF
TGTGCCAGCAGCATCAGGGAAGTTGGAGTCAACACCATATATTTT
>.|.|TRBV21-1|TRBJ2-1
CASSKVGGLAKYNEQFF
TGTGCCAGCAGCAAAGTGGGGGGACTAGCGAAGTACAATGAGCAGTTCTTC
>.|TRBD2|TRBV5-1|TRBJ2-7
CASSLGAIAGIYEQYF
TGCGCCAGCAGTTTGGGTGCGATAGCGGGAATCTACGAGCAGTACTTC
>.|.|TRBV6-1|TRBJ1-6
CASSDRQYSPLHF
TGTGCCAGCAGTGACAGGCAATATTCACCCCTCCACTTT
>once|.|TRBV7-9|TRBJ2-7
CASSSSSSSYEQYF
TGTGCCAGCAGCTCATCCTCGTCCTCCTACGAGCAGTACTTC
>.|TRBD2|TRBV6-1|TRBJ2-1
CASSAEGGSLYNEQFF
TGTGCCAGCAGTGCGGAGGGCGGGAGCTTATACAATGAGCAGTTCTTC
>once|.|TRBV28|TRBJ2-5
CASSSDRKSGIQETQYF
TGTGCCAGCAGTTCCGACAGGAAGAGTGGGATCCAAGAGACCCAGTACTTC
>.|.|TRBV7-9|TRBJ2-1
CASSLLAGGYEQFF
TGTGCCAGCAGCCTCCTAGCCGGAGGCTATGAGCAGTTCTTC
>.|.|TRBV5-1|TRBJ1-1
CASSLAGGWGPMNTEAFF
TGCGCCAGCAGCTTGGCCGGTGGGTGGGGGCCGATGAACACTGAAGCTTTCTTT
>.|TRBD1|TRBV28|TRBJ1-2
CASRRDRVDYGYTF
TGTGCCAGCAGACGAGACAGGGTCGACTATGGCTACACCTTC